A single sample gave rise to the 24 T cell receptor beta chains below, sequenced in a study of cytomegalovirus exposure and HLA in healthy donors. 13 Jbeta primers and 60 Vbeta primers were used for the PCR. Profiling relied on immunoSEQ multiplex PCR, and the TCRdb table lists in-frame clones only, not all of them. Among fewer than 150,000 clones listed, 76% were seen once. Sequencing input: PBMCs. These receptors came from a man between 18 and 29 years old in good health and CMV-seronegative.

V is TRBV7-2 and J is TRBJ1-2, with 7 bases lining up with TRBD1. V lost 8 bases, J lost 5 bases, and 5 bases stayed unmatched. Germline V lookup: CDR1 SGHTA, CDR2 FQGNSA. The CDR3 extends over 12 amino acids. This CDR3 reads CASLGQAYGYTF. The CDR3 coding sequence is TGTGCCAGCCTCGGACAGGCTTATGGCTACACCTTC.

The V gene is TRBV6-5, the J gene TRBJ1-2; no firm D call. Germline values: CDR1 MNHEY, CDR2 SVGAGI. Deletions cut 2 bases from V and 9 bases from J, with 7 bases between. CDR3 length: 11 residues. This CDR3 reads CASSYKSSYTF. For the CDR3, the DNA is TGTGCCAGCAGTTACAAAAGCAGCTACACCTTC.

The chain couples TRBV25-1 to TRBJ1-4; 7 bases are a match to TRBD1. CDR1 and CDR2 from the germline V gene are MGHDK and SYGVNS. V lost 5 bases and J lost 7; bases outside the gene matches: 10. The CDR3 covers 15 residues. CDR3 residues: CASSFHGTVGEKLFF. CDR3 DNA: TGTGCCAGCAGTTTCCACGGGACAGTTGGTGAAAAACTGTTTTTT.

The chain carries TRBV18 and TRBJ1-1; maybe TRBD1 (5 bases). The CDR3 totals 13 residues. Trimming removed 6 bases from V and 0 bases from J, with 8 bases in between. CDR1 and CDR2 from the germline V gene are KGHSH and LQKENI. CDR3 region: CASSTVMNTEAFF. The CDR3 nucleotides read TGTGCCAGCTCGACAGTCATGAACACTGAAGCTTTCTTT.

The rearrangement joins TRBV7-2 to TRBJ1-4, with D uncertain. This CDR3 region has 13 residues. Deletions cut 7 bases from V and 7 bases from J, with 13 bases between. Looked up from germline, CDR1 is SGHTA and CDR2 is FQGNSA. The CDR3 region is CASKGLGGEKLFF. DNA for the CDR3: TGTGCCAGCAAGGGATTAGGAGGTGAAAAACTGTTTTTT.

This clone showed up just a few times. This sequence joins TRBV5-5 and TRBJ2-7; D is perhaps TRBD1 (6 bases). This CDR3 region has 12 residues. The germline V and J ends were trimmed by 5 bases and 6 bases, with 12 bases remaining between them. Germline CDR1 SGHKS, CDR2 YYEKEE (reference sequence). CDR3 residues: CASSPTGLEQYF. The CDR3 DNA reads TGTGCCAGCAGTCCTACAGGGCTCGAGCAGTACTTC.

The gene calls are TRBV19 and TRBJ1-6; D ambiguous. CDR1 LNHDA and CDR2 SQIVND come from the germline V gene (reference sequence). Between the trimmed V and J ends, which lost 7 bases and 0 bases, there was a span of 10 bases. The CDR3 totals 15 residues. CDR3 in amino acids: CASTRQDSYNSPLHF. The CDR3 region has the DNA TGTGCCAGTACTCGACAAGACTCCTATAATTCACCCCTCCACTTT.

This clone has just a few counts. V is TRBV2 and J is TRBJ1-5; D not resolved. CDR3 size: 16 residues. V was shortened by 3 bases and J by 0 bases, with 12 bases between the two germline ends. CDR1 and CDR2 from the germline V gene are SNHLY and FYNNEI. The CDR3 protein is CASSEGPTVSNQPQHF. As DNA, the CDR3 is TGTGCCAGCAGTGAGGGTCCGACTGTTAGCAATCAGCCCCAGCATTTT. The full variable domain, rest sourced from reference TRBV2 and TRBJ1-5, is EPEVTQTPSHQVTQMGQEVILRCVPISNHLYFYWYRQILGQKVEFLVSFYNNEISEKSEIFDDQFSVERPDGSNFTLKIRSTKLEDSAMYFCASSEGPTVSNQPQHFGDGTRLSIL.

The chain combines TRBV19 with TRBJ2-7; 7 bases are a match to TRBD1. There are 13 residues in the CDR3. CDR1 is LNHDA and CDR2 is SQIVND in the germline V gene (reference sequence). The V and J ends lost 5 bases and 4 bases, in that order; junction bases with no gene match: 5. The CDR3 bases are TGTGCCAGTAGTCCGGGACAGCAATACGAGCAGTACTTC. Protein sequence: CASSPGQQYEQYF.

This chain links TRBV9 with TRBJ2-3, with TRBD2 matching over 9 bases. The junction had 4 bases not matched to a gene; V was cut back by 5 bases and J by 0 bases. The CDR3 contains 15 residues. Germline V CDR1 and CDR2: SGDLS, YYNGEE. The CDR3 loop is CASRSSGTSTDTQYF. The CDR3, as DNA: TGTGCCAGCAGGTCTAGCGGGACTAGCACAGATACGCAGTATTTT.

For the CDR3, the DNA is TGTGCCAGTAGTCCCGGGACAGGCGGTAATTCACCCCTCCACTTT. It is translated as CASSPGTGGNSPLHF. The gene calls are TRBV19 and TRBJ1-6; TRBD1 matches at 8 bases. J was trimmed by 6 bases and V by 5 bases; bases with no gene match: 6. This CDR3 is 15 amino acids long. From germline, CDR1 is LNHDA and CDR2 SQIVND (reference sequence).

The J gene is TRBJ1-4, the V gene TRBV18, with TRBD1 identical over 9 bases. The CDR3 is made up of 19 amino acids. Germline CDR1 and CDR2: KGHSH and LQKENI. V shed 4 bases and J 0 bases; nucleotides not matched to a gene: 12. This CDR3 reads CASSLGQGPRSATNEKLFF. For the CDR3, the DNA is TGTGCCAGCTCACTAGGACAGGGGCCTCGTTCTGCAACTAATGAAAAACTGTTTTTT.

The rearrangement links TRBV5-4 to TRBJ2-3, with 10 bases lining up with TRBD2. The germline gives CDR1 SGHNT, CDR2 YYREEE (reference sequence). There are 18 residues in the CDR3. The trim removed 0 bases at V and 2 bases at J, leaving 9 bases unmatched. In DNA form, the CDR3 reads TGTGCCAGCAGCTTGGTTCGTAGCAGCGGGGGGGTCACAGATACGCAGTATTTT. It yields the protein CASSLVRSSGGVTDTQYF.

This chain uses TRBV28 with TRBJ2-1; perhaps TRBD1 as D (5 bases). V lost 8 bases and J lost 0, with 17 bases in between. The CDR3 runs to 16 residues. Germline V gives CDR1 MDHEN, CDR2 SYDVKM. CDR3 sequence: CASGARLPSSYNEQFF. As DNA, the CDR3 is TGTGCCAGCGGGGCGCGACTCCCGAGCTCCTACAATGAGCAGTTCTTC. The entire variable domain, with the rest obtained from reference TRBV28 and TRBJ2-1, is as follows: DVKVTQSSRYLVKRTGEKVFLECVQDMDHENMFWYRQDPGLGLRLIYFSYDVKMKEKGDIPEGYSVSREKKERFSLILESASTNQTSMYLCASGARLPSSYNEQFFGPGTRLTVL.

The rearrangement uses TRBV6-1 and TRBJ2-7, with TRBD2 matching 7 bases. The V and J ends lost 1 base and 2 bases, in that order; junction bases with no gene match: 5. CDR1 MNHNS and CDR2 SASEGT come from the germline V gene. This CDR3 has 15 amino acids. CDR3 DNA sequence: TGTGCCAGCAGTGAAGGGGCGGGAGTTACCTACGAGCAGTACTTC. The encoded protein is CASSEGAGVTYEQYF.

This clone was seen a handful of times. The chain couples TRBV6-5 to TRBJ2-7; 9 bases align to TRBD2. The trim removed 7 bases at V and 2 bases at J, leaving 3 bases unmatched. This CDR3 contains 13 residues. CDR1 and CDR2 (germline): MNHEY, SVGAGI. The DNA for the CDR3 is TGTGCCAGCAATATAGCGGGGGCCTACGAGCAGTACTTC. Translating it yields CASNIAGAYEQYF.

This clone came up a few times. The CDR3 nucleotides are TGTGCCAGTAGTGCCTGGACAGGGATTTCGGGCGAGCAGTACTTC. Amino acid sequence: CASSAWTGISGEQYF. The V gene is TRBV19, the J gene TRBJ2-7, with 8 bases matching TRBD1. Germline CDR1 and CDR2: LNHDA and SQIVND (reference sequence). After removal of 5 bases from V and 6 bases from J, the junction contained 12 bases not matched to a gene. The CDR3 spans 15 residues.

The V and J genes are TRBV19 and TRBJ1-3; the D is unclear. The V gene lost 8 bases and the J gene lost 1 base, with 12 bases spanning the gap. This CDR3 comprises 14 residues. From germline, CDR1 is LNHDA and CDR2 SQIVND (reference sequence). The chain's CDR3 is CASEDWASGNTIYF. CDR3 coding DNA: TGTGCCAGTGAGGACTGGGCATCTGGAAACACCATATATTTT.

The chain couples TRBV7-8 to TRBJ2-7; D possibly corresponds to TRBD1 (6 bases). V lost 5 bases to trimming and J lost 5 bases, with 10 bases between them. Germline V CDR1 and CDR2: SGHVS, FQNEAQ. CDR3 length: 12 residues. CDR3 bases: TGTGCCAGCAGCCCATGGACAGACGAGCAGTACTTC. This gives the protein CASSPWTDEQYF.

Note on this clone: This specimen includes other DNA sequences encoding the same CDR3. V usage is TRBV6-6 and J usage is TRBJ2-2; D perhaps matches TRBD1 (6 bases). Germline CDR1 and CDR2: MNHNY and SVGAGI (reference sequence). V was clipped by 5 bases and J by 1 base, with 14 bases between them. The CDR3 contains 16 residues. The CDR3 region is CASSTGQNLNTGELFF. CDR3 in DNA: TGTGCCAGCAGTACCGGACAGAACCTGAACACCGGGGAGCTGTTTTTT.

This clone was seen a handful of times. This sequence joins TRBV10-3 and TRBJ1-5; no clear D. The CDR3 is 14 amino acids. V gave up 2 bases and J gave up 5 bases, with 10 bases separating them. Germline assignment: CDR1 ENHRY and CDR2 SYGVKD. Here the CDR3 DNA reads TGTGCCATCAGTGAGAGCAGCGATGATCAGCCCCAGCATTTT. Its protein product is CAISESSDDQPQHF.

The V and J genes are TRBV7-8 and TRBJ2-1; maybe TRBD1 (5 bases). V was shortened by 5 bases and J by 9 bases, with 11 bases between the two germline ends. The CDR3 totals 12 residues. Germline CDR1 SGHVS, CDR2 FQNEAQ. This CDR3 reads CASSTSRGEQFF. The CDR3 DNA follows: TGTGCCAGCAGCACCAGTAGGGGTGAGCAGTTCTTC.

This clone appeared a few times. V usage is TRBV7-3 and J usage is TRBJ2-2, with TRBD1 matching over 9 bases. The CDR3 consists of 16 residues. Trimming at V came to 4 bases and at J to 3 bases, leaving 6 bases not matched to a gene. Germline CDR1 reads SGHTA; CDR2 reads FQGTGA. The CDR3: CASSSLTGGDTGELFF. The CDR3 DNA reads as TGTGCCAGCAGCTCTTTGACAGGGGGGGACACCGGGGAGCTGTTTTTT. Full variable domain (remainder filled in from reference TRBV7-3 and TRBJ2-2): GAGVSQTPSNKVTEKGKYVELRCDPISGHTALYWYRQSLGQGPEFLIYFQGTGAADDSGLPNDRFFAVRPEGSVSTLKIQRTERGDSAVYLCASSSLTGGDTGELFFGEGSRLTVL.

This clone came up a few times. This sequence joins TRBV6-1 and TRBJ1-2; D gene unclear. Germline V gives CDR1 MNHNS, CDR2 SASEGT. This CDR3 is 14 amino acids long. With 5 bases removed from V and 0 bases from J, the gap between germline ends came to 10 bases. The CDR3 is CASSPRLTNYGYTF. The CDR3 bases are TGTGCCAGCAGTCCCAGGTTGACTAACTATGGCTACACCTTC.